Below are 31 T cell receptor beta chains sequenced from a single sample in a study of T cell responses to AZD1222 COVID-19 vaccine. The assay was immunoSEQ multiplex PCR, and TCRdb's table has in-frame clones only and misses some. The data show about 78,000 clones, 90% seen once. This specimen was peripheral blood, taken 28 days after the second AZD1222 dose. These receptors all stem from an adult who received the AZD1222 COVID-19 vaccine.

This sequence joins TRBV30 and TRBJ1-2, with D possibly being TRBD1 (6 bases). V was clipped by 0 bases and J by 2 bases, with 10 bases between them. The CDR3 has 14 residues. Germline lookup yields CDR1 GTSNPN and CDR2 SVGIG (reference sequence). The CDR3 region has the DNA TGTGCCTGGAGTGTACCAGGGACAAACTATGGCTACACCTTC. Residues: CAWSVPGTNYGYTF.

V gene TRBV27 combines with J gene TRBJ1-2, with unresolved D. CDR3 size: 13 residues. Germline lookup yields CDR1 MNHEY and CDR2 SMNVEV (reference sequence). The V gene lost 2 bases and the J gene lost 4 bases, with 8 bases spanning the gap. The CDR3 DNA is TGTGCCAGCAGTTTAGCAGGAAGCTATGGCTACACCTTC. This encodes CASSLAGSYGYTF.

The chain carries TRBV19 and TRBJ2-5; D gene uncertain. This CDR3 spans 14 amino acids. V was shortened by 9 bases and J by 0 bases, with 14 bases between the two germline ends. CDR1 is LNHDA, CDR2 SQIVND, per germline (reference sequence). The CDR3 DNA follows: TGTGCCAGCCGCGACGCCTGGTACCAAGAGACCCAGTACTTC. As protein: CASRDAWYQETQYF.

This clone was detected a few times. The V call is TRBV5-6, the J call TRBJ1-4, with 8 bases that match TRBD1. The junction had 9 bases not matched to a gene; V was cut back by 5 bases and J by 6 bases. The germline V gene has CDR1 SGHDT and CDR2 YYEEEE. CDR3 length equals 15 residues. The CDR3 nucleotides are TGTGCCAGCAGTCTCGGACAGGGAGGGTATGAAAAACTGTTTTTT. It specifies CASSLGQGGYEKLFF.

V gene TRBV7-8 combines with J gene TRBJ2-5; no firm D call. The V gene's germline CDR1 is SGHVS and CDR2 FQNEAQ. The CDR3 has 16 amino acids. V was shortened by 3 bases and J by 0 bases, with 14 bases between the two germline ends. This chain's CDR3 is CASSLRPNPYQETQYF. For the CDR3, the DNA is TGTGCCAGCAGCTTGCGGCCGAACCCGTACCAAGAGACCCAGTACTTC.

Points on this clone: Other DNA sequences in this sample translate to the same CDR3. The V gene is TRBV12-3 or TRBV12-4, the J gene TRBJ1-3; D unclear. There are 11 residues in the CDR3. The V and J ends lost 1 base and 7 bases respectively, with 2 bases between them. CDR3 bases: TGTGCCAGCAGTTTAGTGAACACCATATATTTT. It translates to CASSLVNTIYF.

This clone was detected a few times. The V call is TRBV7-3, the J call TRBJ1-1, with a weak D call TRBD1 (5 bases). The germline V gene encodes CDR1 SGHTA and CDR2 FQGTGA. V was trimmed by 5 bases and J by 4 bases, leaving 20 bases between them. The CDR3 contains 16 residues. CDR3 bases: TGTGCCAGCAGCGCCTTTCCCCCCAGGGAGGGCACTGAAGCTTTCTTT. It is translated as CASSAFPPREGTEAFF.

The chain recombines TRBV7-8 with TRBJ2-1; TRBD2 might be the D (6 bases). The CDR3 totals 15 residues. Trimming shortened V by 5 bases and J by 1 base, and 12 bases separated the two germline ends. The germline gives CDR1 SGHVS, CDR2 FQNEAQ. CDR3 nucleotide sequence: TGTGCCAGCAGCCCGAGCGGGTCATCCTACAATGAGCAGTTCTTC. As protein: CASSPSGSSYNEQFF.

The V and J genes are TRBV19 and TRBJ2-7; D possibly corresponds to TRBD1 (6 bases). CDR3 length: 12 residues. Trimming took off 10 bases at V and 3 bases at J, with 13 bases between the two ends. Germline loops: CDR1 LNHDA, CDR2 SQIVND (reference sequence). CDR3 in amino acids: CATSTGLYEQYF. The CDR3 region has the DNA TGTGCCACTTCGACAGGACTCTACGAGCAGTACTTC.

The chain has TRBV30 and TRBJ2-7; 16 bases fit TRBD2. The CDR3 length is 15 residues. Germline-derived CDR1 and CDR2 are GTSNPN and SVGIG (reference sequence). V trimming: 2 bases; J trimming: 9 bases; junction bases outside the gene matches: 7. CDR3 DNA: TGTGCCTGGAGTCCTCCGGGACTAGCGGGAGGGGTGCAGTACTTC. Amino acids: CAWSPPGLAGGVQYF.

The chain combines TRBV2 with TRBJ1-5; D is undetermined. The V gene's germline CDR1 is SNHLY and CDR2 FYNNEI. CDR3 length equals 17 residues. The ends were cut back, 5 bases at V and 0 bases at J, with 17 bases in the middle. The CDR3 sequence is CASSSPGQSHSNQPQHF. The CDR3 bases are TGTGCCAGCAGTTCTCCTGGGCAGTCCCATAGCAATCAGCCCCAGCATTTT.

The CDR3 protein is CASSISGKNTGELFF. The CDR3 bases are TGCGCCAGCAGCATAAGCGGAAAGAACACCGGGGAGCTGTTTTTT. The V gene is TRBV5-1, the J gene TRBJ2-2; D possibly corresponds to TRBD2 (5 bases). CDR1 and CDR2 (germline): SGHRS, YFSETQ. Trimming removed 4 bases at V and 1 base at J, with 11 bases between. CDR3 length: 15 amino acids. Supplemented by reference TRBV5-1 and TRBJ2-2, the full variable domain reads KAGVTQTPRYLIKTRGQQVTLSCSPISGHRSVSWYQQTPGQGLQFLFEYFSETQRNKGNFPGRFSGRQFSNSRSEMNVSTLELGDSALYLCASSISGKNTGELFFGEGSRLTVL.

The chain uses TRBV6-2 or TRBV6-3 and TRBJ2-2; D tentatively reads TRBD1 or TRBD2 (5 bases each). Looked up from germline, CDR1 is MNHEY and CDR2 is SVGEGT. The CDR3 loop spans 14 amino acids. Trimming left V 2 bases short and J 6 bases short, with 10 bases between. The CDR3 coding sequence is TGTGCCAGCAGTTACGTGGGGGAAGCCGGGGAGCTGTTTTTT. Its translation is CASSYVGEAGELFF.

The chain employs TRBV27 and TRBJ1-2; TRBD1 is a possible D gene (5 bases). The CDR3 is made up of 15 amino acids. The germline CDR1 and CDR2 sequences are MNHEY and SMNVEV (reference sequence). V lost 5 bases, J lost 6 bases, and 19 bases lay in between. CDR3 bases: TGTGCCAGCAGTCCGGGGTTTGGGGGGACGAATGGCTACACCTTC. Protein: CASSPGFGGTNGYTF.

This clone was recorded only once. The CDR3 spells CASSPRRDSPNGYTF. The CDR3 DNA is TGTGCCAGCAGCCCCAGACGTGATAGCCCTAATGGCTACACCTTC. This chain links TRBV7-8 with TRBJ1-2; D is unclear. Looked up from germline, CDR1 is SGHVS and CDR2 is FQNEAQ. V was cut by 5 bases and J by 6 bases, with 19 bases left in between. The CDR3 runs 15 residues.

This clone was recorded once. The chain is built from TRBV12-3 or TRBV12-4 and TRBJ2-5; D is undetermined. This CDR3 is built from 13 residues. The ends were cut back, 5 bases at V and 5 bases at J, with 12 bases in the middle. The CDR3 is CASSHPRVETQYF. CDR3 DNA sequence: TGTGCCAGCAGTCACCCACGAGTGGAGACCCAGTACTTC.

The V call is TRBV29-1, the J call TRBJ2-7, with D unclear. The germline V gene encodes CDR1 SQVTM and CDR2 ANQGSEA. The CDR3 loop spans 15 amino acids. The V and J ends lost 3 bases and 2 bases respectively, with 17 bases between them. CDR3 coding DNA: TGCAGCGTTGATGGCGAAACTGGAAAGACCTACGAGCAGTACTTC. The encoded protein is CSVDGETGKTYEQYF.

The count of this clone is one. The chain links TRBV27 to TRBJ2-1; 8 bases are a match to TRBD2. Germline V CDR1 and CDR2: MNHEY, SMNVEV (reference sequence). The CDR3 loop spans 16 amino acids. V shed 3 bases, J shed 7 bases, and the junction held 11 bases outside the gene matches. The CDR3 DNA reads TGTGCCAGCAGTTTGAGTGCGGGAGGATTTGGGAATGAGCAGTTCTTC. Encoded protein: CASSLSAGGFGNEQFF.

The V gene is TRBV2, the J gene TRBJ2-2; D possibly matches TRBD1 or TRBD2 (6 bases each). Germline assignment: CDR1 SNHLY and CDR2 FYNNEI. V lost 7 bases and J lost 0, with 12 bases in between. The CDR3 totals 15 residues. In DNA form, the CDR3 reads TGTGCCAGCATTGAGGGGGGAGCGAACACCGGGGAGCTGTTTTTT. As protein: CASIEGGANTGELFF.

The V call is TRBV5-1, the J call TRBJ2-7; D might be TRBD1 or TRBD2, each matching 6 bases. Looked up from germline, CDR1 is SGHRS and CDR2 is YFSETQ. The V end was cut by 3 bases, the J end by 2 bases, with 21 bases between. This CDR3 contains 17 residues. Here the CDR3 reads CASSWAMGAGTAYEQYF. The DNA of the CDR3 is TGCGCCAGCAGCTGGGCCATGGGGGCGGGGACGGCCTACGAGCAGTACTTC.

In its sample, this clone was seen once. The chain uses TRBV5-4 and TRBJ1-2; no definite D call. CDR3 length: 13 amino acids. Germline-derived CDR1 and CDR2 are SGHNT and YYREEE (reference sequence). V was clipped by 0 bases and J by 4 bases, with 7 bases between them. CDR3 coding DNA: TGTGCCAGCAGCTTGGCGCAGACCTATGGCTACACCTTC. This codes for CASSLAQTYGYTF.

The gene calls are TRBV19 and TRBJ1-3; possible D gene TRBD1, 6 bases. Germline V gene sequence: CDR1 LNHDA, CDR2 SQIVND (reference sequence). The CDR3 length is 14 residues. Deletions cut 3 bases from V and 5 bases from J, with 11 bases between. The CDR3 protein is CASSMIQGRNTIYF. The CDR3 nucleotides are TGTGCCAGTAGTATGATCCAGGGGCGAAACACCATATATTTT.

The chain carries TRBV9 and TRBJ1-3; D perhaps matches TRBD1 (6 bases). CDR3 length: 15 residues. The V gene's germline CDR1 is SGDLS and CDR2 YYNGEE. The V gene lost 4 bases and the J gene lost 0 bases, with 11 bases spanning the gap. The CDR3 region is CASSWDTDSGNTIYF. The DNA for the CDR3 is TGTGCCAGCAGCTGGGACACGGACTCTGGAAACACCATATATTTT.

The chain links TRBV7-9 to TRBJ2-2; weak D call: TRBD2 (5 bases). Trimming removed 6 bases at V and 1 base at J, with 12 bases between. Per the germline V gene, CDR1 is SEHNR and CDR2 is FQNEAQ (reference sequence). CDR3 size: 15 residues. The CDR3 sequence is CASSPEAVNTGELFF. DNA for the CDR3: TGTGCCAGCAGTCCAGAAGCGGTGAACACCGGGGAGCTGTTTTTT.

The V and J genes are TRBV7-9 and TRBJ2-2; D is uncertain. CDR3 length equals 14 residues. V was pared by 1 base and J by 5 bases, with 8 bases between. Per germline, CDR1 SEHNR and CDR2 FQNEAQ (reference sequence). As DNA, the CDR3 is TGTGCCAGCAGCTTAGTGGGGATAACCGGGGAGCTGTTTTTT. Amino acid sequence: CASSLVGITGELFF. The full variable domain, with the rest looked up from reference TRBV7-9 and TRBJ2-2, is DTGVSQNPRHKITKRGQNVTFRCDPISEHNRLYWYRQTLGQGPEFLTYFQNEAQLEKSRLLSDRFSAERPKGSFSTLEIQRTEQGDSAMYLCASSLVGITGELFFGEGSRLTVL.

The chain carries TRBV10-3 and TRBJ2-1, with 14 nucleotides matching TRBD2. In germline, CDR1 is ENHRY, CDR2 SYGVKD. The CDR3 runs to 17 residues. The junction had 10 bases not matched to a gene; V was cut back by 5 bases and J by 7 bases. The CDR3 nucleotides are TGTGCCATCAGTAAAACCGGGACTAGCGGGAGTTATAATGAGCAGTTCTTC. Amino acid sequence: CAISKTGTSGSYNEQFF.

The chain couples TRBV9 to TRBJ1-1; TRBD1 is a possible D gene (6 bases). CDR1 and CDR2 from the germline V gene are SGDLS and YYNGEE. The germline V and J ends were trimmed by 7 bases and 5 bases, with 15 bases remaining between them. The CDR3 spans 13 residues. The CDR3 sequence: CASAKGERTEAFF. The CDR3 region has the DNA TGTGCCAGCGCAAAGGGGGAGAGGACTGAAGCTTTCTTT.

The J gene is TRBJ2-2, the V gene TRBV10-3; D may be TRBD1 (6 bases). The length of the CDR3 is 12 residues. The V gene's germline CDR1 is ENHRY and CDR2 SYGVKD. This CDR3 reads CASGASTGELFF. As DNA, the CDR3 is TGTGCGTCAGGGGCAAGCACCGGGGAGCTGTTTTTT.

This chain uses TRBV7-3 with TRBJ2-1; maybe TRBD1 (5 bases). Looked up from germline, CDR1 is SGHTA and CDR2 is FQGTGA. V shed 1 base and J shed 7 bases, with 11 bases lying between them. The CDR3 sequence is 14 residues long. CDR3 DNA sequence: TGTGCCAGCAGCTTAAAGGCAGGGAAGAATGAGCAGTTCTTC. Protein sequence: CASSLKAGKNEQFF.

This chain connects TRBV30 to TRBJ1-2; D not certain. Germline V gene lookup returns CDR1 GTSNPN and CDR2 SVGIG (reference sequence). The V gene lost 0 bases and the J gene lost 3 bases, with 20 bases spanning the gap. This CDR3 is built from 17 residues. The CDR3 loop reads CAWSVPPTGNRDYGYTF. The CDR3 region has the DNA TGTGCCTGGAGTGTACCCCCGACGGGAAATCGCGACTATGGCTACACCTTC.

The V call is TRBV7-8, the J call TRBJ1-1; no firm D call. CDR1 SGHVS and CDR2 FQNEAQ come from the germline V gene. With 1 base removed from V and 6 bases from J, the gap between germline ends came to 9 bases. The CDR3 has 13 residues. CDR3 residues: CASSLGQESEAFF. CDR3 coding DNA: TGTGCCAGCAGCTTAGGGCAGGAGTCTGAAGCTTTCTTT.